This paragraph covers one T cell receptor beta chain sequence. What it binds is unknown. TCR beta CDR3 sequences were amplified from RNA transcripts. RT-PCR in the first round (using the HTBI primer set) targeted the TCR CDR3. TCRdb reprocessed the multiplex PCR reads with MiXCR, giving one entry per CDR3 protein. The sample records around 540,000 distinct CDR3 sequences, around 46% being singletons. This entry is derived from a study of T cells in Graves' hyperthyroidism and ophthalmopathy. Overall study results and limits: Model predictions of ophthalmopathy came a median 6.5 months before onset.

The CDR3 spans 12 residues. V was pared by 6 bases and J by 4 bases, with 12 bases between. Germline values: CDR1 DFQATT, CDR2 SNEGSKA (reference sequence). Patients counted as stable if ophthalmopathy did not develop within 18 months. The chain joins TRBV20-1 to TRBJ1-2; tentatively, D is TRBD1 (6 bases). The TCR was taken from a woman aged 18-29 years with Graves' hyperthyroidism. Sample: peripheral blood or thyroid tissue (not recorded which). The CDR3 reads CSARGQLYGYTF. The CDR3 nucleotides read TGCAGTGCGCGAGGACAGCTCTATGGCTACACCTTC.